Sequencing of this T cell receptor (beta chain) was carried out in a study of cytomegalovirus exposure and HLA in healthy donors. Each of the donors was a healthy bone marrow donor. With regard to this clone: As yet, its antigen is unknown.

The V gene's germline CDR1 is SQVTM and CDR2 ANQGSEA. The CDR3 extends over 12 amino acids. V dropped 8 bases and J dropped 1 base, with 12 bases sitting between them. Vbeta (60) and Jbeta (13) primers were used in the PCR. Sequenced by immunoSEQ multiplex PCR; TCRdb stores in-frame clones only, minus some. The sample lists approximately 210,000 clones; 75% to 80% were seen once. Study observations and caveats: An observed cluster of highly shared sequence variants was recorded as a likely sequencing artifact.

Sequenced: PBMCs. The sequence derives from a male donor in good health and CMV-seronegative. The V gene is TRBV29-1, the J gene TRBJ2-7; D is uncertain. DNA of the CDR3: TGCAGCTTAGTAACAGAATCCTACGAGCAGTACTTC. It encodes CSLVTESYEQYF.